This TCR beta chain was documented in a study of regulatory T cells in long-lasting Graves disease. Through Arm-PCR of CDR3 regions and iRepertoire HTBI primers, TCR beta libraries were built. TCRdb redid the calling of the multiplex PCR reads with MiXCR, one entry per CDR3 protein. The repertoire has about 460,000 distinct CDR3 sequences, 11% to 15% of them found once; the top ten carry roughly 15%. As to time point: newly diagnosed GD, antithyroid drugs for less than 3 months. Generation of the TCR library employed RNA extracted from PBMCs. This clonotype has only a few counts. The target antigen is unknown. Germline CDR1 MNHNS, CDR2 SASEGT. The ends lost 5 bases at V and 6 bases at J; junction bases unmatched: 11. The CDR3 has 18 residues. Findings of the study overall: Favored usage of TRBV28, TRBJ1-2 and TRBJ2-5 was recorded in persistent disease.

These records were also assigned to another study, of T cells in Graves' hyperthyroidism and ophthalmopathy. Per that paper: When the TCR CDR3 underwent first-round RT-PCR, the HTBI primer set was used.

The sequence was obtained from a woman between 50 and 59 years old with Graves disease. The sample in question was peripheral blood mononuclear cells (PBMCs), obtained at new diagnosis, from a patient treated with antithyroid drugs. The chain links TRBV6-1 to TRBJ2-2, with 14 bases lining up with TRBD2. The CDR3 nucleotides read TGTGCCAGCAGTCGTTATACACCGGGACTAGCGGGAGCCGGGGAGCTGTTTTTT. Protein sequence: CASSRYTPGLAGAGELFF.